The sequence of this TCR beta chain was determined in a study of T cell repertoires in cytomegalovirus infection (dated by TCRdb to between 2019 and 2020). Background on the whole study: Donor HLA type was relevant to the analysis, because carriage of CMV infection together with the matching HLA type was indicated by public TCR beta signatures. General conclusions and limits of the study: Carriers of CMV infection plus the relevant HLA type were discriminated by the cumulative frequency of public TCR beta family members in the study cohort and in an independent roughly 340-donor cohort. The ex vivo response was dominated by HLA-C-restricted CMV-specific TCR beta clonotypes, which also provided the single most frequent clonotype in two of eight donors.

To note about this clonotype: Its antigen has not been determined. Within one base of it there is no much larger clone, and no base qualities were kept.

Sequencing relied on an Illumina HiSeq 1500. Through fastp at Q25 and MiXCR, TCRdb rebuilt clones from the public reads, retaining in-frame beta chains. Rows are combined by CDR3 protein, so each entry shows the most common genes and DNA. The sample profile shows some 230,000 distinct CDR3 sequences; roughly 23% of them were found once. The biggest ten clones account for 15% to 20% of the sample. Spanning cysteine to phenylalanine, the CDR3 consists of 13 amino acids. Only the CDR3 part of the read is kept: 39 bases, read in frame from the first base. The CDR1 and CDR2 encoded by the germline V gene are MNHEY and SVGAGI. V is reduced by 2 bases and J by 5 bases, leaving a spacing of 10 bases between them.

The source is a human donor in good health (CMV status not recorded). Some clones in this sample may be carry-over from other donors' samples. Here the chain combines TRBV6-5 and TRBJ2-7, with the D gene call left open. The sample was CD8+ T cells from PBMCs. CDR3 region: CASSYVQSDEQYF. The nucleotides read TGTGCCAGCAGTTACGTACAGTCCGACGAGCAGTACTTC.